This T cell receptor beta chain was profiled in a study of blood T cell repertoires in COVID-19 (dated by TCRdb to 2020 to 2022). In terms of the full investigation: Samples covering the acute and convalescent phases of COVID-19 were provided by collaborators in the United States, Italy and Spain. The material from the prospective study consisted of cDNA or gDNA derived from T cells, B-cell-depleted T cells, or PBMCs. The dataset comprised deeply sampled blood TCRbeta repertoires from subjects exposed to, actively infected with, or recovered from COVID-19. The repertoires were released in a freely available public database intended as a resource for research on the immune response to SARS-CoV-2. The samples were drawn from the first 160 participants of the ongoing ImmuneRACE study and from over a thousand subjects provided by 6 global collaborators. The sample metadata nearly always contained a de-identified subject ID, COVID-19 status, age in years and sex. Where available, HLA class I and class II types were taken from metadata supplied by the sample provider and were not determined by assay-based typing. Findings and caveats that apply to the study as a whole: The quantity of clinical and demographic metadata differed by source and by participant and was supplied without curation.

TCRbeta CDR3 regions were amplified from genomic DNA by means of the immunoSEQ Assay, a bias-controlled multiplex PCR. In the original analysis: Nucleated cell counts per sample were estimated from amplification of reference gene primers within the assay. To quantify the absolute abundance of each unique TCRbeta CDR3 rearrangement, sequence reads were collapsed and filtered. For each sample, productive Simpson clonality was calculated as the square root of Simpson's diversity index over productive rearrangements. TCRdb carries this immuneACCESS record with in-frame sequences only. Its versions omit some clonotypes, under half of them owing to an unresolved V gene in the studies checked, with the rest unexplained. That table supplies the V and J calls and clone size; D and trimming were determined from the DNA. The sample table lists 75,000 to 90,000 clones, approximately 86% of them with a count of one. The ten largest clones represent under 8.5% of the sample.

Here V drops 4 bases and J drops 2 bases, and the junction holds 8 bases not matched to any gene. Measured from the cysteine to the phenylalanine, the CDR3 is 17 residues long. Solely the CDR3 DNA is kept, with 51 bases framed from the first base. From a lookup of the germline V gene, CDR1 and CDR2 are SGHRS and YFSETQ. Collaborating institutions collected whole blood in K2EDTA tubes following their own protocols. For TCRbeta analysis, collaborator samples were shipped as frozen whole blood, as isolated PBMCs, or as DNA extracted from either sample type. In regard to this clone: The clone's antigen remains unknown. No base-level quality is on record; no much larger clone is a single base apart.

The chain is made from TRBV5-1 and TRBJ2-2, with 10 bases in between that match TRBD2. The clonotype comes from a man older than 75 with active or convalescent COVID-19. The sample taken for sequencing was peripheral blood. In nucleotides, the sequence is TGCGCCAGCAGCGCCAGGACTAGCGGAAGCAACACCGGGGAGCTGTTTTTT. This encodes CASSARTSGSNTGELFF.